A single sample gave rise to the 10 T cell receptor beta chains below, sequenced in a study of blood T cell repertoires in COVID-19. Produced via immunoSEQ multiplex PCR; TCRdb's table is partial and in-frame only. This table has 200,000 to 300,000 clones, around 85% appearing once. Sequencing was done on a sample of peripheral blood. These receptors were taken from a man in his fifties or sixties with acute or convalescent COVID-19.

This clone was seen only once. This sequence joins TRBV5-1 and TRBJ1-1; a possible D gene is TRBD1 (6 bases). The CDR3 covers 17 residues. Looked up from germline, CDR1 is SGHRS and CDR2 is YFSETQ. The germline V and J ends were trimmed by 6 bases and 6 bases, with 27 bases remaining between them. CDR3 region: CASTPRPSGFSGAEAFF. CDR3 nucleotides: TGCGCCAGCACACCACGCCCCTCAGGGTTTTCAGGGGCTGAAGCTTTCTTT.

This clone was recorded many times. The rearrangement links TRBV3-1 (or the pseudogene TRBV3-2) to TRBJ1-6; weak D call: TRBD1 (6 bases). The germline CDR1 and CDR2 sequences are LGHDT and YNNKEL (reference sequence). The V end was cut by 0 bases, the J end by 9 bases, with 18 bases between. The CDR3 has 17 amino acids. CDR3 amino acids: CASSQDRGRRPVSPLHF. DNA for the CDR3: TGTGCCAGCAGCCAAGACAGGGGCAGGAGACCGGTTTCACCCCTCCACTTT.

CDR3 sequence reads: CASSPGLTTDTQYF. The CDR3 nucleotides are TGTGCCAGCAGTCCGGGACTTACCACAGATACGCAGTATTTT. The rearrangement uses TRBV7-2 and TRBJ2-3; D might be TRBD2 (6 bases). CDR1 SGHTA and CDR2 FQGNSA come from the germline V gene. The V end lost 6 bases, the J end lost 2 bases, and 12 bases lay between the germline ends. There are 14 residues in the CDR3.

This chain uses TRBV28 with TRBJ1-2; D call uncertain. CDR1 is MDHEN, CDR2 SYDVKM, per germline. This CDR3 has 12 amino acids. V lost 8 bases to trimming and J lost 8 bases, with 15 bases between them. The CDR3 coding sequence is TGTGCCAGCCGCGGCGGGCCACGAGGCTACACCTTC. Translated: CASRGGPRGYTF.

The V call is TRBV4-2, the J call TRBJ1-5; 9 bases map to TRBD1. Germline-derived CDR1 and CDR2 are LGHNA and YNFKEQ. J gave up 1 base and V 7 bases, and 5 bases lay outside the gene matches. The CDR3 consists of 15 residues. Here the CDR3 reads CASNPGQGSNQPQHF. CDR3 DNA: TGTGCCAGCAACCCAGGACAGGGGAGCAATCAGCCCCAGCATTTT.

V usage is TRBV6-5 and J usage is TRBJ2-1; 7 bases line up with TRBD1. With 7 bases clipped from V and 5 bases from J, the junction kept 5 bases outside the gene matches. Germline lookup yields CDR1 MNHEY and CDR2 SVGAGI. The CDR3 is 13 residues long. CDR3 coding DNA: TGTGCCAGCACGACAGGGCCCAACAATGAGCAGTTCTTC. Protein: CASTTGPNNEQFF.

The J gene is TRBJ2-1, the V gene TRBV4-3; no clear D gene. Germline CDR1 LGHNA, CDR2 YSLEER. The CDR3 extends over 17 amino acids. With 1 base removed from V and 0 bases from J, the gap between germline ends came to 13 bases. The CDR3 loop is CASSQGRLRSSYNEQFF. The DNA for the CDR3 is TGCGCCAGCAGCCAAGGTCGTCTACGGAGCTCCTACAATGAGCAGTTCTTC.

The rearrangement links TRBV19 to TRBJ2-3; D possibly corresponds to TRBD2 (6 bases). CDR1 is LNHDA, CDR2 SQIVND, per germline (reference sequence). V was clipped by 7 bases and J by 8 bases, with 10 bases between them. The CDR3 runs to 11 residues. CDR3 residues: CASNVGGTQYF. Written as DNA, the CDR3 is TGTGCCAGTAATGTGGGGGGTACGCAGTATTTT. The variable domain in full, completed from reference TRBV19 and TRBJ2-3, reads DGGITQSPKYLFRKEGQNVTLSCEQNLNHDAMYWYRQDPGQGLRLIYYSQIVNDFQKGDIAEGYSVSREKKESFPLTVTSAQKNPTAFYLCASNVGGTQYFGPGTRLTVL.

Comment on this clone: One junction end disagrees with the germline gene, perhaps due to a read error. This rearrangement joins TRBV3-1 (or the pseudogene TRBV3-2) to TRBJ2-3; 8 bases are shared with TRBD2. In germline, CDR1 is LGHDT, CDR2 YNNKEL (reference sequence). This CDR3 has 15 residues. The CDR3 is CASSQDGLASDAVDF. The CDR3 nucleotides read TGTGCCAGCAGCCAAGACGGACTAGCCTCGGACGCAGTGGATTTT.

The gene calls are TRBV7-2 and TRBJ1-1; D not resolved. The CDR3 is 13 amino acids. Trimming took off 5 bases at V and 5 bases at J, with 12 bases between the two ends. From germline, CDR1 is SGHTA and CDR2 FQGNSA. DNA for the CDR3: TGTGCCAGCAGCATCAACATAAGAACTGAAGCTTTCTTT. As protein: CASSINIRTEAFF.